This is a list of T cell receptor beta chains from one sample in a study of T cells in Graves' hyperthyroidism and ophthalmopathy. TCRdb fed the multiplex PCR reads into MiXCR, producing one record per CDR3 protein. The sample consists of fewer than 350,000 distinct CDR3 sequences, roughly 15% of them appearing once. The sample consisted of blood. Every receptor here comes from a woman aged 40-49 years with Graves' hyperthyroidism. The CDR3 runs from the conserved cysteine through the conserved F or W. D genes are given only for firm matches. Not every row has a clone size; where given, it reads once, few, many or a size class.

TRBV19	NA	TRBJ1-2	NA	CASRVGSLPDYGYTF	TGTGCCAGTAGGGTTGGCAGTTTGCCCGATTATGGCTACACCTTC
TRBV5-5	NA	TRBJ2-7	few	CASSLRPSLSSEQYF	TGTGCCAGCAGCTTGCGGCCTTCCCTCAGTAGCGAGCAGTACTTC
TRBV7-3	TRBD2	TRBJ2-2	NA	CASSLSFGTRHTGELFF	TGTGCCAGCAGCTTGAGTTTCGGGACTAGGCACACCGGGGAGCTGTTTTTT
TRBV24-1	TRBD1	TRBJ1-5	many	CATGQGGQPQHF	TGTGCCACCGGACAGGGAGGCCAGCCCCAGCATTTT
TRBV4-1	NA	TRBJ2-2	NA	CASSQERNTGELFF	TGCGCCAGCAGCCAAGAAAGGAACACCGGGGAGCTGTTTTTT
TRBV3-1	NA	TRBJ1-1	many	CASATAGSNTEAFF	TGTGCCAGCGCAACCGCCGGTTCGAACACTGAAGCTTTCTTT
TRBV10-2	TRBD2	TRBJ2-1	many	CGSGREAINEQFF	TGCGGTAGTGGACGGGAGGCTATCAATGAGCAGTTCTTC
TRBV6-1	NA	TRBJ1-3	once	CASSERWGSGNTIYF	TGTGCCAGCAGTGAAAGATGGGGCTCTGGAAACACCATATATTTT
TRBV28	NA	TRBJ2-1	many	CASSTLPGIYEQFF	TGTGCCAGCAGTACTCTACCGGGTATTTATGAGCAGTTCTTC
TRBV5-1	NA	TRBJ2-1	many	CASSLVDSRRDEQFF	TGCGCCAGCAGCTTGGTGGACAGCCGACGCGATGAGCAGTTCTTC
TRBV10-2	TRBD2	TRBJ2-7	few	CASRESPGLAGTEQYF	TGCGCCAGCAGGGAATCACCGGGACTAGCGGGAACCGAGCAGTACTTC
TRBV11-2	NA	TRBJ2-5	few	CASSFPILHTQYF	TGTGCCAGCAGCTTCCCCATCCTCCATACCCAGTACTTC
TRBV12-3/TRBV12-4	TRBD2	TRBJ2-2	many	CASSLALGLVTGELFF	TGTGCCAGCAGTTTAGCCCTTGGACTAGTGACCGGGGAGCTGTTTTTT
TRBV13	NA	TRBJ1-2	NA	CASSPERQLSYTF	TGTGCCAGCAGCCCCGAGAGGCAGTTAAGTTACACCTTC
TRBV6-5	NA	TRBJ2-7	many	CASSYDERAVLYEQYF	TGTGCCAGCAGTTACGATGAGCGGGCGGTTCTCTACGAGCAGTACTTC
TRBV19	TRBD1	TRBJ1-2	many	CASSMGQTNYGYTF	TGTGCCAGTAGTATGGGACAGACTAACTATGGCTACACCTTC
TRBV9	TRBD1	TRBJ1-2	many	CASSPQGTNYGYTF	TGTGCCAGCAGCCCACAGGGGACTAACTATGGCTACACCTTC
TRBV18	NA	TRBJ2-7	many	CASSPRLDYEQYF	TGTGCCAGCTCACCACGGTTGGACTACGAGCAGTACTTC
TRBV12-3/TRBV12-4	NA	TRBJ1-2	many	CASSPRGSGYYGYTF	TGTGCCAGCAGCCCCCGAGGGTCCGGGTACTATGGCTACACCTTC
TRBV20-1	NA	TRBJ2-5	many	CSARTELLETQYF	TGCAGTGCACGGACAGAGCTTTTGGAGACCCAGTACTTC
TRBV20-1	NA	TRBJ2-7	many	CSARRDPGEQYF	TGCAGTGCTAGAAGGGATCCTGGAGAGCAGTACTTC
TRBV19	TRBD2	TRBJ2-1	few	CASSIAGGKNEQFF	TGTGCCAGTAGTATAGCGGGGGGGAAGAATGAGCAGTTCTTC
TRBV12-3/TRBV12-4	TRBD2	TRBJ2-4	few	CASSSGLAGRNIQYF	TGTGCCAGCAGTTCGGGACTAGCGGGTAGAAACATTCAGTACTTC
TRBV29-1	TRBD2	TRBJ2-3	NA	CSGDLAGGSDTQYF	TGCAGCGGAGACCTAGCGGGAGGTTCGGATACGCAGTATTTT
TRBV7-9	TRBD2	TRBJ2-5	many	CASSLSSGILKETQYF	TGTGCCAGCAGCTTATCTAGCGGAATCCTCAAAGAGACCCAGTACTTC
TRBV27	TRBD1	TRBJ2-7	many	CASIGDGTGVYEQYF	TGTGCCAGCATCGGGGACGGGACAGGGGTCTACGAGCAGTACTTC
TRBV19	NA	TRBJ1-2	many	CASSIDRLLVANYGYTF	TGTGCCAGTAGTATCGACAGGCTGTTGGTTGCTAACTATGGCTACACCTTC
TRBV5-6	NA	TRBJ2-1	NA	CASSLTGSHEQFF	TGTGCCAGCAGCTTGACAGGGTCTCATGAGCAGTTCTTC
TRBV30	NA	TRBJ2-7	NA	CAWSAKYEQYF	TGTGCCTGGAGCGCTAAGTACGAGCAGTACTTC
TRBV30	TRBD1	TRBJ2-1	few	CAWSGTGAYNEQFF	TGTGCCTGGAGTGGAACAGGGGCCTACAATGAGCAGTTCTTC
TRBV27	NA	TRBJ1-1	many	CASSLSGGPWTEAFF	TGTGCCAGCAGTTTATCCGGGGGGCCATGGACTGAAGCTTTCTTT
TRBV6-2/TRBV6-3	NA	TRBJ2-1	NA	CASSLETGEGNEQFF	TGTGCCAGCAGTTTAGAAACGGGAGAAGGAAATGAGCAGTTCTTC
TRBV6-6	TRBD2	TRBJ2-1	few	CASSYSGPGRGASGEQFF	TGTGCCAGCAGTTACTCGGGACCTGGGAGGGGAGCGAGCGGTGAGCAGTTCTTC
TRBV4-1	NA	TRBJ1-6	NA	CASRLTVDNSPLHF	TGCGCCAGCAGACTGACGGTAGATAATTCACCCCTCCACTTT
TRBV3-1	TRBD2	TRBJ2-5	many	CASSLAGLQETQYF	TGTGCCAGCAGTCTAGCGGGACTCCAAGAGACCCAGTACTTC
TRBV20-1	NA	TRBJ2-5	many	CSGAVAETQYF	TGCAGTGGGGCGGTGGCGGAGACCCAGTACTTC
TRBV7-9	NA	TRBJ1-4	many	CASRLSTNEKLFF	TGTGCCAGCAGGCTATCGACTAATGAAAAACTGTTTTTT
TRBV28	TRBD2	TRBJ2-7	many	CASSQPGLGVEQYF	TGTGCCAGCAGCCAACCGGGACTAGGGGTCGAGCAGTACTTC
TRBV2	NA	TRBJ1-1	many	CATKRDDTEAFF	TGTGCCACAAAGAGGGATGACACTGAAGCTTTCTTT
TRBV28	NA	TRBJ2-7	many	CASSPGDRAHEQYF	TGTGCCAGCAGTCCGGGAGACAGGGCCCACGAGCAGTACTTC
TRBV7-8	TRBD1	TRBJ2-5	NA	CASSLTALPTGGGQETQYF	TGTGCCAGCAGCTTAACAGCTCTTCCGACAGGGGGTGGACAAGAGACCCAGTACTTC
TRBV5-5	TRBD1	TRBJ1-1	many	CASRFGQGITEAFF	TGTGCCAGCAGATTCGGACAGGGGATCACTGAAGCTTTCTTT
TRBV15	TRBD2	TRBJ2-1	NA	CATSRAGTSGRGSYNEQFF	TGTGCCACCAGCAGAGCCGGGACTAGCGGGAGAGGCTCCTACAATGAGCAGTTCTTC
TRBV6-1	NA	TRBJ2-3	many	CASGFTDTQYF	TGTGCTTCGGGGTTCACAGATACGCAGTATTTT
TRBV11-2	NA	TRBJ2-7	many	CASTPGGEQYF	TGTGCCAGCACTCCTGGGGGCGAGCAGTACTTC
TRBV7-3	NA	TRBJ2-5	many	CASSSSGRETQYF	TGTGCCAGCAGCTCCTCGGGGCGAGAGACCCAGTACTTC
TRBV4-2	NA	TRBJ2-7	many	CASQTRDVPSYEQYF	TGTGCCAGCCAGACCCGGGACGTCCCCTCCTACGAGCAGTACTTC
TRBV5-1	NA	TRBJ1-2	many	CASSLSGDYGYTF	TGCGCCAGCAGCTTGTCTGGGGACTATGGCTACACCTTC
TRBV28	NA	TRBJ2-1	NA	CASTPSHNEQFF	TGTGCCAGCACCCCGTCTCACAATGAGCAGTTCTTC
TRBV28	NA	TRBJ2-7	many	CASSLTTGREQYF	TGTGCCAGCAGTCTAACCACAGGGAGGGAGCAGTACTTC
TRBV20-1	NA	TRBJ2-3	many	CSARDLGLADTQYF	TGCAGTGCTAGAGATCTCGGCCTAGCAGATACGCAGTATTTT